This entry lists 27 T cell receptor beta chains sequenced from one sample in a study of blood T cell repertoires in COVID-19. The assay was immunoSEQ multiplex PCR, and TCRdb's table has in-frame clones only and misses some. Seen here are roughly 20,000 clones, roughly 90% observed once, and the top ten hold over 6%. The sequencing input was peripheral blood. The receptors originated from a woman older than 75 with active COVID-19.

The V call is TRBV7-2, the J call TRBJ2-5; a possible D gene is TRBD2 (6 bases). The CDR3 consists of 15 residues. The V gene's germline CDR1 is SGHTA and CDR2 FQGNSA. Trimming shortened V by 2 bases and J by 5 bases, and 15 bases separated the two germline ends. The CDR3 DNA reads TGTGCCAGCAGCTTAACTGGACTACCCCCGGAGACCCAGTACTTC. This sequence encodes CASSLTGLPPETQYF.

This clone has a single count. The chain joins TRBV12-3 or TRBV12-4 to TRBJ2-7; 8 bases match TRBD1. The CDR3 runs 11 residues. V shed 5 bases and J 9 bases; nucleotides not matched to a gene: 3. Written as DNA, the CDR3 is TGTGCCAGCAGTACCGGACAGGGGCAGTACTTC. Its protein product is CASSTGQGQYF.

CDR3 coding DNA: TGTGCCAGCAGTAAAGACGACAGGGATCAACTTCGGCCCCAGCATTTT. Translating gives CASSKDDRDQLRPQHF. The chain couples TRBV6-6 to TRBJ1-5; 7 bases agree with TRBD1. The CDR3 has 16 amino acids. The germline V gene encodes CDR1 MNHNY and CDR2 SVGAGI (reference sequence). Trimming at V came to 5 bases and at J to 9 bases, leaving 16 bases not matched to a gene.

The gene calls are TRBV7-9 and TRBJ2-5; 10 bases map to TRBD1. The CDR3 is 16 residues long. The V gene end was trimmed by 7 bases and the J gene end by 3 bases; junction bases not matched to a gene: 11. In germline, CDR1 is SEHNR, CDR2 FQNEAQ (reference sequence). The CDR3 region is CASNEGEDRGEETQYF. The CDR3 DNA follows: TGTGCCAGCAATGAAGGGGAGGACAGGGGGGAAGAGACCCAGTACTTC.

The V gene is TRBV18, the J gene TRBJ1-4; a possible D gene is TRBD1 (6 bases). This CDR3 spans 15 amino acids. V was trimmed by 3 bases and J by 7 bases, leaving 15 bases between them. Germline V gives CDR1 KGHSH, CDR2 LQKENI. The CDR3 region is CASSPPQGPGEKLFF. In nucleotides, the CDR3 is TGTGCCAGCTCACCTCCCCAGGGGCCGGGTGAAAAACTGTTTTTT.

This rearrangement joins TRBV28 to TRBJ2-7; TRBD1 matches at 7 bases. The ends lost 10 bases at V and 2 bases at J; junction bases unmatched: 14. Germline-derived CDR1 and CDR2 are MDHEN and SYDVKM. The CDR3 contains 15 residues. DNA for the CDR3: TGTGCCACCTGGCAGGGGGTAGGGGCGGCCTACGAGCAGTACTTC. Protein product: CATWQGVGAAYEQYF.

V usage is TRBV3-1 (or the pseudogene TRBV3-2) and J usage is TRBJ2-4; possible D gene TRBD2, 6 bases. Trimming cost V 1 base and J 7 bases, with 14 bases left between them. Germline V gene data show CDR1 as LGHDT and CDR2 as YNNKEL (reference sequence). The CDR3 runs to 15 residues. This chain's CDR3 is CASSQGRASANIQYF. The CDR3 region has the DNA TGTGCCAGCAGCCAAGGGAGGGCTTCGGCCAACATTCAGTACTTC.

This clone was counted a single time. The rearrangement joins TRBV7-9 to TRBJ2-3; the match to TRBD1 covers 8 bases. The length of the CDR3 is 17 residues. The V gene's germline CDR1 is SEHNR and CDR2 FQNEAQ (reference sequence). After removal of 3 bases from V and 4 bases from J, the junction contained 12 bases not matched to a gene. CDR3 bases: TGTGCCAGCAGCTTTCCCCACTCCAGGGGGCGCCCAGATACGCAGTATTTT. Amino acids: CASSFPHSRGRPDTQYF.

In its sample, this clone was seen once. The chain has TRBV5-6 and TRBJ1-1; D might be TRBD1 (6 bases). The germline gives CDR1 SGHDT, CDR2 YYEEEE. This CDR3 has 17 residues. V lost 0 bases, J lost 4 bases, and 19 bases lay in between. CDR3 amino acids: CASSLVRGQGPGTEAFF. The CDR3 DNA sequence: TGTGCCAGCAGCTTGGTCCGCGGGCAGGGGCCTGGCACTGAAGCTTTCTTT.

The V call is TRBV4-1, the J call TRBJ2-3; 9 positions agree with TRBD2. There are 15 residues in the CDR3. Germline lookup yields CDR1 MGHRA and CDR2 YSYEKL. Losses at the gene ends were 5 bases for V and 3 bases for J; bases not matched to a gene: 6. CDR3 sequence: CASSSSGGWTDTQYF. CDR3 bases: TGCGCCAGCAGCAGTAGCGGGGGATGGACAGATACGCAGTATTTT.

The chain recombines TRBV5-4 with TRBJ2-5; D is perhaps TRBD2 (5 bases). V was shortened by 3 bases and J by 3 bases, with 9 bases between the two germline ends. This CDR3 comprises 13 residues. Per germline, CDR1 SGHNT and CDR2 YYREEE (reference sequence). The CDR3 sequence: CASSSGREETQYF. Here the CDR3 DNA reads TGTGCCAGCAGCTCTGGGCGGGAAGAGACCCAGTACTTC.

The V and J genes are TRBV5-1 and TRBJ2-5; 16 bases map to TRBD2. The germline gives CDR1 SGHRS, CDR2 YFSETQ. V shed 2 bases, J shed 5 bases, and the junction held 6 bases outside the gene matches. The length of the CDR3 is 17 residues. The CDR3 is CASSLSGTSGGAETQYF. The CDR3 DNA follows: TGCGCCAGCAGCTTATCCGGGACTAGCGGGGGGGCGGAGACCCAGTACTTC.

The CDR3 loop is CASSAQGLAGGTKNIQYF. The CDR3, as DNA: TGTGCCAGCAGTGCTCAGGGACTAGCGGGGGGAACCAAAAACATTCAGTACTTC. The chain recombines TRBV2 with TRBJ2-4, with 15 bases matching TRBD2. With 4 bases clipped from V and 2 bases from J, the junction kept 6 bases outside the gene matches. There are 18 residues in the CDR3. Germline assignment: CDR1 SNHLY and CDR2 FYNNEI.

The CDR3 reads CASSLRQWGSGNTIYF. Here the CDR3 DNA reads TGTGCCAGCAGCCTCCGACAGTGGGGCTCTGGAAACACCATATATTTT. The chain joins TRBV7-2 to TRBJ1-3, with D possibly being TRBD1 (5 bases). The CDR3 has 16 amino acids. From germline, CDR1 is SGHTA and CDR2 FQGNSA. V dropped 5 bases and J dropped 0 bases, with 14 bases sitting between them.

The V and J genes are TRBV4-1 and TRBJ2-5; D may be TRBD2 (5 bases). Germline CDR1 reads MGHRA; CDR2 reads YSYEKL. This CDR3 region has 16 residues. Trimming took off 1 base at V and 2 bases at J, with 14 bases between the two ends. CDR3 in amino acids: CASSQGHSPGQETQYF. The CDR3 DNA reads as TGCGCCAGCAGCCAAGGTCACTCACCGGGGCAAGAGACCCAGTACTTC.

The chain employs TRBV4-3 and TRBJ2-7; 7 bases are a match to TRBD2. V trimming: 4 bases; J trimming: 1 base; junction bases outside the gene matches: 7. The CDR3 totals 15 residues. The germline gives CDR1 LGHNA, CDR2 YSLEER. The CDR3, as DNA: TGCGCCAGCAGCCGGAGACGGGGGGATTCCTACGAGCAGTACTTC. Amino acids: CASSRRRGDSYEQYF.

Here the CDR3 DNA reads TGTGCCAGCAGCTGGGGGGGCGCGGGGTTCCAAGAGACCCAGTACTTC. Its translation: CASSWGGAGFQETQYF. The chain is built from TRBV5-4 and TRBJ2-5, with D perhaps TRBD2 (7 bases). Germline loops: CDR1 SGHNT, CDR2 YYREEE (reference sequence). CDR3 size: 16 residues. V was clipped by 3 bases and J by 1 base, with 16 bases between them.

This chain joins TRBV7-3 and TRBJ2-2; possible D gene TRBD1, 6 bases. In germline, CDR1 is SGHTA, CDR2 FQGTGA. Trimming stripped 1 base from V and 2 bases from J, with 14 bases between. This CDR3 spans 17 amino acids. The DNA of the CDR3 is TGTGCCAGCAGCTTAAGAGGCCCAGGGGACAACACCGGGGAGCTGTTTTTT. Its protein product is CASSLRGPGDNTGELFF.

The J gene is TRBJ2-1, the V gene TRBV18, with D perhaps TRBD1 (6 bases). Per germline, CDR1 KGHSH and CDR2 LQKENI. The length of the CDR3 is 13 residues. The V end was cut by 4 bases, the J end by 14 bases, with 18 bases between. In nucleotides, the CDR3 is TGTGCCAGCTCACACCCAGAGGACAGCAGAAAGTTCTTC. It yields the protein CASSHPEDSRKFF.

The V gene is TRBV5-4, the J gene TRBJ1-1; the D is unclear. Germline V gives CDR1 SGHNT, CDR2 YYREEE (reference sequence). The length of the CDR3 is 12 residues. The ends were cut back, 2 bases at V and 3 bases at J, with 5 bases in the middle. The CDR3 bases are TGTGCCAGCAGCTTTACTGACACTGAAGCTTTCTTT. Encoded protein: CASSFTDTEAFF.

This sequence joins TRBV13 and TRBJ2-5; the match to TRBD1 covers 7 bases. Germline CDR1 is PRHDT and CDR2 is FYEKMQ (reference sequence). The CDR3 loop spans 18 amino acids. V shed 5 bases and J 1 base; nucleotides not matched to a gene: 16. CDR3 DNA: TGTGCCAGCAGCCTGACAGGGATCCCTAGTAACCCCCAAGAGACCCAGTACTTC. This gives the protein CASSLTGIPSNPQETQYF.

This chain connects TRBV6-6 to TRBJ2-7, with 10 bases lining up with TRBD1. V shed 6 bases and J 1 base; nucleotides not matched to a gene: 6. This CDR3 is 15 amino acids long. Germline CDR1 reads MNHNY; CDR2 reads SVGAGI (reference sequence). The CDR3 DNA follows: TGTGCCAGCAGCCTGGGACAGGGGTCATCCTACGAGCAGTACTTC. Protein product: CASSLGQGSSYEQYF.

V and J are TRBV7-2 and TRBJ1-5; TRBD1 matches 7 bases. This CDR3 contains 13 residues. The V gene's germline CDR1 is SGHTA and CDR2 FQGNSA. The V gene end was trimmed by 5 bases and the J gene end by 6 bases; junction bases not matched to a gene: 4. This CDR3 reads CASSNDRVQPQHF. The CDR3 DNA follows: TGTGCCAGCAGCAACGACAGGGTTCAGCCCCAGCATTTT.

The V call is TRBV2, the J call TRBJ2-2, with D tentatively TRBD2 (6 bases). Trimming removed 8 bases from V and 4 bases from J, with 17 bases in between. This CDR3 contains 15 residues. The V gene's germline CDR1 is SNHLY and CDR2 FYNNEI. In DNA, the CDR3 is TGTGCCAGCGAGTCAACCGGGACTCCCACCGGGGAGCTGTTTTTT. This encodes CASESTGTPTGELFF.

This clone occurred a few times. V gene TRBV5-1 combines with J gene TRBJ2-7, with 8 bases matching TRBD1. V lost 3 bases, J lost 6 bases, and 8 bases stayed unmatched. Germline CDR1 reads SGHRS; CDR2 reads YFSETQ. The CDR3 contains 14 residues. The CDR3 loop is CASSSGTGGLEQYF. CDR3 DNA: TGCGCCAGCAGCTCCGGGACAGGTGGACTCGAGCAGTACTTC.

The chain combines TRBV6-5 with TRBJ1-4, with D uncertain. CDR3 length: 13 amino acids. Trimming removed 4 bases at V and 6 bases at J, with 9 bases between. Germline values: CDR1 MNHEY, CDR2 SVGAGI. The CDR3 is CASSSTIDEKLFF. DNA for the CDR3: TGTGCCAGCAGTTCCACTATAGATGAAAAACTGTTTTTT.

The rearrangement joins TRBV27 to TRBJ2-4, with TRBD1 matching over 9 bases. Losses at the gene ends were 2 bases for V and 8 bases for J; bases not matched to a gene: 10. Germline V gives CDR1 MNHEY, CDR2 SMNVEV (reference sequence). CDR3 length: 16 residues. This chain's CDR3 is CASSLIGRGQGHIQYF. CDR3 nucleotides: TGTGCCAGCAGTTTAATAGGACGGGGACAGGGACACATTCAGTACTTC.